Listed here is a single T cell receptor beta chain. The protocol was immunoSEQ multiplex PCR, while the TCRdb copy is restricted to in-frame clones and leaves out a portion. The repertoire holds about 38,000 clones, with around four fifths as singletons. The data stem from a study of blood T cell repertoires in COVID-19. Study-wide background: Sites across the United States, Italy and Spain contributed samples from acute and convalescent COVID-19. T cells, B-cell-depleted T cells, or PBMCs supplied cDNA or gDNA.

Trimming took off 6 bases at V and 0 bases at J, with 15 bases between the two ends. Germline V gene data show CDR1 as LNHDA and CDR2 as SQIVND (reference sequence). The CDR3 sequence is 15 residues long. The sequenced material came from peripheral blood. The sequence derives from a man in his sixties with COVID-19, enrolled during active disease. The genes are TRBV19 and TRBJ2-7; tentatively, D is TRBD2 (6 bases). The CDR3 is CASRGLGRDSYEQYF. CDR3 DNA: TGTGCCAGTAGGGGTCTAGGGCGGGACTCCTACGAGCAGTACTTC.